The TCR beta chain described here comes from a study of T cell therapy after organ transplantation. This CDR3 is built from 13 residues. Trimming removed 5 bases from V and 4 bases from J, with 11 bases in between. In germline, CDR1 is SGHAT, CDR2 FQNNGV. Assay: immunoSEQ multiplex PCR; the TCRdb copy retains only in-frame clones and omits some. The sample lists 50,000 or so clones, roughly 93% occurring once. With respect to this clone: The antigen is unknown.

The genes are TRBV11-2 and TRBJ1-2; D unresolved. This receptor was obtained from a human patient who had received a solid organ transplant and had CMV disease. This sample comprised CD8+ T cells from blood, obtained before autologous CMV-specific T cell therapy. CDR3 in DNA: TGTGCCAGCAGCCCTTGGGAGGGCTATGGCTACACCTTC. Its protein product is CASSPWEGYGYTF.